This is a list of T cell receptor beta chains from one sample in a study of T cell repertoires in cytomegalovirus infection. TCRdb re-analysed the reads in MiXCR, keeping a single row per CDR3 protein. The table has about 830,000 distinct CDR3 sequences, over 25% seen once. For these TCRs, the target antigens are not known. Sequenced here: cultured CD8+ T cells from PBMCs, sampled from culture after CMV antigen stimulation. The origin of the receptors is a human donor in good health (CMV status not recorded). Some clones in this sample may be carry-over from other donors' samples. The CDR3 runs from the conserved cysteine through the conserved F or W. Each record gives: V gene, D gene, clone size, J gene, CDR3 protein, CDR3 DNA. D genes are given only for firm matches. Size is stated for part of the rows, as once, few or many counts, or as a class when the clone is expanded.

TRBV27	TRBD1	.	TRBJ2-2	CASRLEDRSNTGELFF	TGTGCCAGCAGACTTGAGGACAGGTCGAACACCGGGGAGCTGTTTTTT
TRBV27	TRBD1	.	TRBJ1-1	CASSTHSRTGFNTEAFF	TGTGCCAGCAGCACACACTCCCGGACAGGGTTTAACACTGAAGCTTTCTTT
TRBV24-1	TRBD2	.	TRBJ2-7	CATSEVTSGGIIKQYF	TGTGCCACCAGTGAAGTGACTAGCGGGGGGATCATCAAGCAGTACTTC
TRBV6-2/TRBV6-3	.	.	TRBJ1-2	CASSYPAVGNYGYTF	TGTGCCAGCAGTTACCCGGCGGTAGGAAACTATGGCTACACCTTC
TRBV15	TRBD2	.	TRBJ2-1	CATSTSGFPYNEQFF	TGTGCCACCAGCACTAGCGGGTTCCCCTACAATGAGCAGTTCTTC
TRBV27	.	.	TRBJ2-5	CASSLYEGRKETQYF	TGTGCCAGCAGTTTATACGAAGGGAGAAAGGAGACCCAGTACTTC
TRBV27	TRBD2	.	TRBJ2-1	CASSQRGPYNEQFF	TGTGCCAGCAGTCAGCGGGGCCCCTACAATGAGCAGTTCTTC
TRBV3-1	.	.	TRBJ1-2	CASSQRVPYNGYTF	TGTGCCAGCAGCCAAAGGGTCCCCTACAATGGCTACACCTTC
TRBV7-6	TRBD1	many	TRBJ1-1	CASSSQRTTGGLNTEAFF	TGTGCCAGCAGCTCCCAGAGAACTACAGGGGGCTTAAACACTGAAGCTTTCTTT
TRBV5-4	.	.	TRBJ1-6	CASSPRGASNSPLHF	TGTGCCAGCAGCCCGAGGGGAGCTAGTAATTCACCCCTCCACTTT
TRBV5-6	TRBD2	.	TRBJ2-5	CASSLLASGYQETQYF	TGTGCCAGCAGCTTGTTAGCTAGCGGGTATCAAGAGACCCAGTACTTC
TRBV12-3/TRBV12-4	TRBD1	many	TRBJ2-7	CASSFLSGDRFYEQYF	TGTGCCAGCAGTTTTTTATCCGGGGACAGATTTTACGAGCAGTACTTC
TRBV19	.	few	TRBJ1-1	CASRRRDNTEAFF	TGTGCCAGTAGGCGCCGGGACAACACTGAAGCTTTCTTT
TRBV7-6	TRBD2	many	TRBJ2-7	CASSLPSGRASGEQYF	TGTGCCAGCAGCTTACCTAGCGGGCGTGCCTCAGGCGAGCAGTACTTC
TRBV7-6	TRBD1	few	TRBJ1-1	CASSADRGRTEAFF	TGTGCCAGCAGCGCGGACAGGGGGAGGACTGAAGCTTTCTTT
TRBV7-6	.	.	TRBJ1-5	CASSLVAAKGPQHF	TGTGCCAGCAGCTTAGTAGCAGCCAAGGGGCCCCAGCATTTT
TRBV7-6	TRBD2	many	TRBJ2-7	CASSLELAGATGEQYF	TGTGCCAGCAGCTTAGAACTAGCGGGGGCTACGGGGGAGCAGTACTTC
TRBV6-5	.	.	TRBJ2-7	CASSYGGLSEYF	TGTGCCAGCAGTTACGGGGGGCTGAGCGAGTACTTC
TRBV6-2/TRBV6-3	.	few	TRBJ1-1	CASSYHGADEAFF	TGTGCCAGCAGTTACCATGGGGCAGATGAAGCTTTCTTT
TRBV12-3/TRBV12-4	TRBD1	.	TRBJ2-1	CASSMTGGLFDEQFF	TGTGCCAGCAGCATGACAGGGGGATTATTCGATGAGCAGTTCTTC
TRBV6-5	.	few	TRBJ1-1	CASSYGGRGINGVNTEAFF	TGTGCCAGCAGTTACGGGGGGCGCGGGATTAACGGGGTGAACACTGAAGCTTTCTTT
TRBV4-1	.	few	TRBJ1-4	CASSQGFFRGGGEKLFF	TGCGCCAGCAGCCAAGGGTTTTTCAGGGGCGGAGGTGAAAAACTGTTTTTT
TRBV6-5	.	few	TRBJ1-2	CASSYPCTF	TGTGCCAGCAGTTACCCTTGCACCTTC
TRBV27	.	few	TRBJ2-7	CASSLQGGKFYEQYF	TGTGCCAGCAGTTTACAAGGAGGGAAGTTCTACGAGCAGTACTTC
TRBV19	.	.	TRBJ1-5	CTSSIRPGGNQPQHF	TGTACCAGTAGTATTAGACCAGGGGGCAATCAGCCCCAGCATTTT
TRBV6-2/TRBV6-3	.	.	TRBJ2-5	CASSYLVGGLVQETQYF	TGTGCCAGCAGTTACTTAGTGGGGGGGCTTGTCCAAGAGACCCAGTACTTC
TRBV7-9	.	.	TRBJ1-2	CASSLPLGTDYGYTF	TGTGCCAGCAGCCTACCCCTGGGGACGGACTATGGCTACACCTTC
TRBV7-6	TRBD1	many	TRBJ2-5	CASSDNPGQQETQYF	TGTGCCAGCAGCGACAACCCGGGACAGCAAGAGACCCAGTACTTC
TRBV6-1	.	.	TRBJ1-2	CASSEGLTGFYGYTF	TGTGCCAGCAGTGAGGGGCTCACAGGGTTCTATGGCTACACCTTC
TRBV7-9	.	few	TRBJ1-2	CASSSHSGYTF	TGTGCCAGCAGCTCCCACTCGGGCTACACCTTC
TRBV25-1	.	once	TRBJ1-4	CASRSPATNEKLFF	TGTGCCAGCAGGAGCCCTGCAACTAATGAAAAACTGTTTTTT
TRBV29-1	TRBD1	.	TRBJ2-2	CSVGTGGTGELFF	TGCAGCGTGGGGACAGGGGGCACCGGGGAGCTGTTTTTT
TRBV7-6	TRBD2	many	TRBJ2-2	CASSSGGAGTGELFF	TGTGCCAGCAGCAGCGGGGGGGCGGGCACCGGGGAGCTGTTTTTT
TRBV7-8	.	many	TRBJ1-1	CASSLPQGTRMNTEAFF	TGTGCCAGCAGCTTACCCCAGGGGACACGGATGAACACTGAAGCTTTCTTT
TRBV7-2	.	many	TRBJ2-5	CASSGGSQETQYF	TGTGCCAGCAGCGGCGGGTCACAAGAGACCCAGTACTTC
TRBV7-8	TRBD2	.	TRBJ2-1	CASSSRLAGAYNEQFF	TGTGCCAGCAGCTCCCGACTAGCGGGGGCATACAATGAGCAGTTCTTC
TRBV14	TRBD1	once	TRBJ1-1	CASSPRSGGAYTEAFF	TGTGCCAGCAGCCCGCGGTCAGGGGGCGCGTACACTGAAGCTTTCTTT
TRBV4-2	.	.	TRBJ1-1	CASSQEGANTEAFF	TGTGCCAGCAGCCAAGAGGGAGCCAACACTGAAGCTTTCTTT